This entry describes one TCR beta chain. Its cognate antigen is unknown. This record belongs to a study of T cell responses to AZD1222 COVID-19 vaccine. Overall study findings and caveats: Just a handful of people given AZD1222 tested seropositive at baseline.

The assay was immunoSEQ multiplex PCR, and TCRdb's table has in-frame clones only and misses some. The sample has tens of thousands of clones; more than 75% are singletons. The clonotype comes from an adult in good health. Source: peripheral blood, taken on day 0 of MenACWY control vaccination.

The CDR3 DNA reads as TGTGCCAGCAGTGAACAGCCCCAGGGTGGAGGAAACACCATATATTTT. It yields the protein CASSEQPQGGGNTIYF. The chain has TRBV6-1 and TRBJ1-3; tentatively, D is TRBD1 (5 bases). Trimming cost V 2 bases and J 4 bases, with 15 bases left between them. The CDR3 totals 16 residues. The germline CDR1 and CDR2 sequences are MNHNS and SASEGT.